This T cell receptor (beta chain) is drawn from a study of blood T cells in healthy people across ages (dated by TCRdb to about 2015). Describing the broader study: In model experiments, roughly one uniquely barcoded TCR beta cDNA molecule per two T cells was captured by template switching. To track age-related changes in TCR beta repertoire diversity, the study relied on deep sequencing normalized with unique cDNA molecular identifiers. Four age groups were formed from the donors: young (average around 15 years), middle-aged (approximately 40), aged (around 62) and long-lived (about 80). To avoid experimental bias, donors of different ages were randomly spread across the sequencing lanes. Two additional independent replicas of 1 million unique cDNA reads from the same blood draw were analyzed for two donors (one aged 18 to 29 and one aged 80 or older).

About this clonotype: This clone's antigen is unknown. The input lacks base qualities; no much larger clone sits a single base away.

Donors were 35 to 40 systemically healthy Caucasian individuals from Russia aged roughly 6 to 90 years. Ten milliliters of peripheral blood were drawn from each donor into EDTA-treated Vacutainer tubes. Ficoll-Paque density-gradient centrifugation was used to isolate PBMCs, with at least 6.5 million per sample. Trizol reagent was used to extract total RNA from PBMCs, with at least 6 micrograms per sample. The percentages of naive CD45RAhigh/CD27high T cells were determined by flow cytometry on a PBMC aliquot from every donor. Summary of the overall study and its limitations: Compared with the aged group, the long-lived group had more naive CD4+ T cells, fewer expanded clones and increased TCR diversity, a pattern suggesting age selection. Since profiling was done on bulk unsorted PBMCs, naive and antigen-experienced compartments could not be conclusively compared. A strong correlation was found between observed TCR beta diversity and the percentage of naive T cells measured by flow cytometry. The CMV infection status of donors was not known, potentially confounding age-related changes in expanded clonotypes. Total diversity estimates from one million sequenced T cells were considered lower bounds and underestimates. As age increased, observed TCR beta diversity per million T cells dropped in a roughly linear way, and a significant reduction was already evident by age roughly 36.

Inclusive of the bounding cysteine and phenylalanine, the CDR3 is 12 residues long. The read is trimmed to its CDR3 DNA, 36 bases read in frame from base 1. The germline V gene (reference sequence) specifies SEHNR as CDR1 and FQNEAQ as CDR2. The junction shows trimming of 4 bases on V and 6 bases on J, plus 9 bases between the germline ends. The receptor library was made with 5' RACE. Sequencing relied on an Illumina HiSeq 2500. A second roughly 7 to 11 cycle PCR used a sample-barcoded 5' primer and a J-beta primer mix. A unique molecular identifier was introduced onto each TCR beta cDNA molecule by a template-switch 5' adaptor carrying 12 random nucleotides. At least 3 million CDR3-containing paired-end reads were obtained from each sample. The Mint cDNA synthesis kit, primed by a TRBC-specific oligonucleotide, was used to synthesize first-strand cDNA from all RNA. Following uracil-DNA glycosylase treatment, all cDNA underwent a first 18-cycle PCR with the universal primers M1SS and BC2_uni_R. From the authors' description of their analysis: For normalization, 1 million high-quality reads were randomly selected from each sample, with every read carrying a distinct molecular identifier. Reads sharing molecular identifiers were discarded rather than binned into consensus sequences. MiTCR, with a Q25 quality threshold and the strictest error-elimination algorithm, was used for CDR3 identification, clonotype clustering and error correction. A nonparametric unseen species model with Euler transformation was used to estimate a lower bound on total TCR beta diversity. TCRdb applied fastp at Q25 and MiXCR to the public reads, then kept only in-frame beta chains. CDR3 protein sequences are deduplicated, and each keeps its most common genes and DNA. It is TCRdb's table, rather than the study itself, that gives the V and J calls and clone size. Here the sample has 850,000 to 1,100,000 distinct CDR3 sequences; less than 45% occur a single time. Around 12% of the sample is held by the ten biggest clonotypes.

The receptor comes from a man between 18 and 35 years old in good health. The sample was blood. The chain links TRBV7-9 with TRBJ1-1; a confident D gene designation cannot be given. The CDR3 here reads CASSSPRPEAFF. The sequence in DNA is TGTGCCAGCAGCTCGCCGAGGCCTGAAGCTTTCTTT.